This T cell receptor beta chain was found in a study of control samples from healthy donors and cancer patients. The V end lost 7 bases, the J end lost 10 bases, and 8 bases lay between the germline ends. From germline, CDR1 is SNHLY and CDR2 FYNNEI. The CDR3 totals 11 residues. TCRdb's copy holds only in-frame clones and misses some; the assay was immunoSEQ multiplex PCR. The sample records about 190,000 clones, about 90% being singletons. The origin of this receptor is a man aged 30 to 39 in good health. Sequenced material: blood. V usage is TRBV2 and J usage is TRBJ1-6, with D uncertain. The CDR3 loop reads CASMSGSPLHF. CDR3 DNA: TGTGCCAGCATGTCGGGATCACCCCTCCACTTT.